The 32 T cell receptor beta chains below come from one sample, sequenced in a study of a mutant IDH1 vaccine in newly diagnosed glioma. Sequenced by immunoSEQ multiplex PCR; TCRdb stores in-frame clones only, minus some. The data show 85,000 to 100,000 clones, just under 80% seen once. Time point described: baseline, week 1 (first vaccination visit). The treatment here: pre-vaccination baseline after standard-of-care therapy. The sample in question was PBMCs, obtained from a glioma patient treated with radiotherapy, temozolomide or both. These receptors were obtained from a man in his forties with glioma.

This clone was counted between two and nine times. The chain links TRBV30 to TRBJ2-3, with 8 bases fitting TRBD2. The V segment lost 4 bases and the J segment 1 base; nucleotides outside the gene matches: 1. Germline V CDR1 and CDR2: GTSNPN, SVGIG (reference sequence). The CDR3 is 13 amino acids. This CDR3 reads CAWTAGGTDTQYF. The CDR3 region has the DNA TGTGCCTGGACAGCGGGGGGCACAGATACGCAGTATTTT.

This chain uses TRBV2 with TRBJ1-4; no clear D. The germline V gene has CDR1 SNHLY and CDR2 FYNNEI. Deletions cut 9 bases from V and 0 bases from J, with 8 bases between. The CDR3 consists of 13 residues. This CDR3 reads CARKRTTNEKLFF. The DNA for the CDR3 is TGTGCCAGAAAACGGACAACTAATGAAAAACTGTTTTTT.

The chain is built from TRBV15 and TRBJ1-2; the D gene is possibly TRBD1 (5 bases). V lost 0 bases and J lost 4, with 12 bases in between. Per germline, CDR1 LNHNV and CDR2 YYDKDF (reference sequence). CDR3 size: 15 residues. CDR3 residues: CATSRERTPVYGYTF. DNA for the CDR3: TGTGCCACCAGCAGAGAAAGGACACCAGTCTATGGCTACACCTTC.

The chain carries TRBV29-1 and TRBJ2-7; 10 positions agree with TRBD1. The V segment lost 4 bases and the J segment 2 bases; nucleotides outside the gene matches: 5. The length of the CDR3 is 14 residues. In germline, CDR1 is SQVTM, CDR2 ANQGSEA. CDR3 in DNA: TGCAGCGTTGGAAGGGGGACAGGGGCCTACGAGCAGTACTTC. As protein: CSVGRGTGAYEQYF.

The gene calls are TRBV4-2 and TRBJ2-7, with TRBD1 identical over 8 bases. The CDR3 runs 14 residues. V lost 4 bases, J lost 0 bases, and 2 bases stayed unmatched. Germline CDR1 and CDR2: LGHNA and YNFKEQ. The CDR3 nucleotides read TGTGCCAGCAGCCCGGGACAGGTCTCCTACGAGCAGTACTTC. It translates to CASSPGQVSYEQYF.

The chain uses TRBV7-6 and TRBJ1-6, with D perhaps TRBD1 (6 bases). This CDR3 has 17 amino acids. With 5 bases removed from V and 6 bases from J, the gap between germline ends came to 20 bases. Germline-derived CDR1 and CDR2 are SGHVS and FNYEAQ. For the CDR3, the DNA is TGTGCCAGCAGCCGTACCCAACAGGGACCCCTTAATTCACCCCTCCACTTT. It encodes CASSRTQQGPLNSPLHF.

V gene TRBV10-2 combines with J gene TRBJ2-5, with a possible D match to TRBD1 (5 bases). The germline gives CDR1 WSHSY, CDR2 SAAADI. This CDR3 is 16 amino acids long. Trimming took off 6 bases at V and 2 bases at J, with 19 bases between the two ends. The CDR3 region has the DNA TGCGCCAGCAGAGAGACTTTTACAGGTCCACAAGAGACCCAGTACTTC. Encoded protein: CASRETFTGPQETQYF.

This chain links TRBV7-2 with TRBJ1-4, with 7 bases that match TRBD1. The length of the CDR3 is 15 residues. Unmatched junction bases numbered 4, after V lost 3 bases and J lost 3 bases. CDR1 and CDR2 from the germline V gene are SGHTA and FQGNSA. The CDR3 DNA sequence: TGTGCCAGCAGCTTCGGGCAGGGGGCTAATGAAAAACTGTTTTTT. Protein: CASSFGQGANEKLFF.

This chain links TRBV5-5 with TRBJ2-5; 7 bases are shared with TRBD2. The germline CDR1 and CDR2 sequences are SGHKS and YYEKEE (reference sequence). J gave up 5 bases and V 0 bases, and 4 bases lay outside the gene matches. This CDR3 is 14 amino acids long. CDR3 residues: CASSLAAGVETQYF. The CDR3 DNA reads TGTGCCAGCAGCTTGGCCGCGGGAGTTGAGACCCAGTACTTC.

CDR3 loop: CASSLFFGSSGYGYTF. The CDR3 coding sequence is TGCGCCAGCAGCTTGTTCTTCGGGTCCTCGGGCTATGGCTACACCTTC. The J gene is TRBJ1-2, the V gene TRBV5-1; D unresolved. The germline V gene has CDR1 SGHRS and CDR2 YFSETQ. The CDR3 is 16 amino acids. The ends were cut back, 1 base at V and 4 bases at J, with 17 bases in the middle.

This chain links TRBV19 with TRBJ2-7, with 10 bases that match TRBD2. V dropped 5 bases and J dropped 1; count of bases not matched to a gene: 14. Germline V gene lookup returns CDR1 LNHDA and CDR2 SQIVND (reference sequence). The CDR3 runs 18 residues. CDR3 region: CASSPRRLAGVGSYEQYF. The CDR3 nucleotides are TGTGCCAGTAGTCCACGTCGGCTAGCGGGAGTCGGGTCCTACGAGCAGTACTTC. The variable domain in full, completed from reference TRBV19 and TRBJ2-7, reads DGGITQSPKYLFRKEGQNVTLSCEQNLNHDAMYWYRQDPGQGLRLIYYSQIVNDFQKGDIAEGYSVSREKKESFPLTVTSAQKNPTAFYLCASSPRRLAGVGSYEQYFGPGTRLTVT.

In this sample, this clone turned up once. The CDR3 DNA follows: TGTGCCAGCAGCACCCTATACAAAAACGACGAGCAGTACTTC. Translation: CASSTLYKNDEQYF. The V and J genes are TRBV6-5 and TRBJ2-7; D gene ambiguous. The germline gives CDR1 MNHEY, CDR2 SVGAGI. This CDR3 spans 14 amino acids. Trimming cost V 6 bases and J 5 bases, with 17 bases left between them.

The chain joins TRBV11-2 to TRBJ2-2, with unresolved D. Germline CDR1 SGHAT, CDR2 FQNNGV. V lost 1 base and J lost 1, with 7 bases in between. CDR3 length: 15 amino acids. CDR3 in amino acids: CASSLGRENTGELFF. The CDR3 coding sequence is TGTGCCAGCAGCTTAGGAAGGGAGAACACCGGGGAGCTGTTTTTT. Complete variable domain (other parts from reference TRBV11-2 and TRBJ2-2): EAGVAQSPRYKIIEKRQSVAFWCNPISGHATLYWYQQILGQGPKLLIQFQNNGVVDDSQLPKDRFSAERLKGVDSTLKIQPAKLEDSAVYLCASSLGRENTGELFFGEGSRLTVL.

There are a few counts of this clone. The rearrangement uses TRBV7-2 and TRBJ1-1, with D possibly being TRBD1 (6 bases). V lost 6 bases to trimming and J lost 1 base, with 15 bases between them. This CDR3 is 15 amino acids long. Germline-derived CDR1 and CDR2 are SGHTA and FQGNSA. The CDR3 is CASSSSRQANTEAFF. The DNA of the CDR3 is TGTGCCAGCAGTAGTAGCCGACAGGCGAACACTGAAGCTTTCTTT.

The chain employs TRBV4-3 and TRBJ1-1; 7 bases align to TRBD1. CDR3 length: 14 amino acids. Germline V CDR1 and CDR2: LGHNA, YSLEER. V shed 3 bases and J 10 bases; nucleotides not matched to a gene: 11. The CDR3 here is CASSQEQGLGGAFF. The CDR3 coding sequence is TGCGCCAGCAGCCAGGAACAGGGGTTAGGTGGAGCTTTCTTT.

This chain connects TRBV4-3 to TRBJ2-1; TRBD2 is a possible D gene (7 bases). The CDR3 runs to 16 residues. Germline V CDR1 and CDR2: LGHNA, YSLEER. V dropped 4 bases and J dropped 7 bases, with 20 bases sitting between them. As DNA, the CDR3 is TGCGCCAGCAGCCTAAGGATCCAGGGAGGGGGAAATGAGCAGTTCTTC. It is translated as CASSLRIQGGGNEQFF.

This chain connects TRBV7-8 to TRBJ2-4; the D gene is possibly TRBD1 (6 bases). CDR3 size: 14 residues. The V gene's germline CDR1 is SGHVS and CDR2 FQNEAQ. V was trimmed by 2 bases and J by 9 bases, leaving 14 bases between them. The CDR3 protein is CASSLPGTWAIQYF. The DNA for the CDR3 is TGTGCCAGCAGCTTACCCGGGACATGGGCCATTCAGTACTTC.

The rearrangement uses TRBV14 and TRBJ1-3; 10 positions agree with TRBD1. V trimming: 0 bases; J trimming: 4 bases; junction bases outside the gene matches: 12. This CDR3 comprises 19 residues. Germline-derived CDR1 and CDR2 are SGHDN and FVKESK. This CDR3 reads CASSQEGQGWTFIGNTIYF. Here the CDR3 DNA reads TGTGCCAGCAGCCAAGAGGGACAGGGGTGGACTTTCATCGGAAACACCATATATTTT.

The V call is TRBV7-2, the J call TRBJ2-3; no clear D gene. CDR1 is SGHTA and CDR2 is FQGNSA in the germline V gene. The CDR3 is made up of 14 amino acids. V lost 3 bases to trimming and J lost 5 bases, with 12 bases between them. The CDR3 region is CASSFRLGQDTQYF. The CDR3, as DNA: TGTGCCAGCAGCTTCAGACTCGGGCAAGATACGCAGTATTTT.

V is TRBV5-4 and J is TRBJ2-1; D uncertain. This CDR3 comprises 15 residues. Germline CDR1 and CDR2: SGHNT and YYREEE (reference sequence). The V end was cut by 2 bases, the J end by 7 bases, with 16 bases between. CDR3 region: CASSLSQSLGNEQFF. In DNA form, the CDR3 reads TGTGCCAGCAGCTTATCCCAGTCCCTGGGAAATGAGCAGTTCTTC.

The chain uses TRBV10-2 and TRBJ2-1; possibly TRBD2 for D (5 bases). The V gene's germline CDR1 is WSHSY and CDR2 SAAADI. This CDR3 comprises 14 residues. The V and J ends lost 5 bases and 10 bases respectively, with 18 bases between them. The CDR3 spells CASSSQLGLGEQFF. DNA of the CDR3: TGCGCCAGCAGTTCCCAACTAGGGCTGGGAGAGCAGTTCTTC.

Here the CDR3 DNA reads TGTGCCAGCAGCCTGGACAGGGTTAGCACTGAAGCTTTCTTT. This encodes CASSLDRVSTEAFF. The gene calls are TRBV6-5 and TRBJ1-1; 8 nucleotides align to TRBD1. Per germline, CDR1 MNHEY and CDR2 SVGAGI. There are 14 residues in the CDR3. Trimming removed 6 bases from V and 4 bases from J; junction bases left unmatched: 7.

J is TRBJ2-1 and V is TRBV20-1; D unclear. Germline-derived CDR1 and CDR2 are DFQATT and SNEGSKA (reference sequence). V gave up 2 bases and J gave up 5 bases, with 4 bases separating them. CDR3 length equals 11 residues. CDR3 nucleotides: TGCAGTGCTAGACGGAACAATGAGCAGTTCTTC. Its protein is CSARRNNEQFF.

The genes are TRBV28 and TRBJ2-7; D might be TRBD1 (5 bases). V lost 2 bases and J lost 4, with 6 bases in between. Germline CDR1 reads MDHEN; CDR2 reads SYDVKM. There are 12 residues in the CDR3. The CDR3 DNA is TGTGCCAGCAGTTTACAGGGATACGAGCAGTACTTC. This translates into CASSLQGYEQYF.

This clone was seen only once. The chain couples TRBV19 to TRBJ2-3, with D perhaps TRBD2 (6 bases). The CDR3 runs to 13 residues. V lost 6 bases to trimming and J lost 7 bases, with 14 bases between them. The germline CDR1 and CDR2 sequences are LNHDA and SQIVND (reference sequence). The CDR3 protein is CASRPREVNTQYF. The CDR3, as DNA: TGTGCCAGTAGACCAAGGGAGGTAAATACGCAGTATTTT.

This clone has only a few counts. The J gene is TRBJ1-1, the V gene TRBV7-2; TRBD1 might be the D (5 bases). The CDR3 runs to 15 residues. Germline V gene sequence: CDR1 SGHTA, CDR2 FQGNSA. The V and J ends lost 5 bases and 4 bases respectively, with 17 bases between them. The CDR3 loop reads CASSPVGDGFTEAFF. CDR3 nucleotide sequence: TGTGCCAGCAGCCCCGTTGGGGACGGGTTCACTGAAGCTTTCTTT.

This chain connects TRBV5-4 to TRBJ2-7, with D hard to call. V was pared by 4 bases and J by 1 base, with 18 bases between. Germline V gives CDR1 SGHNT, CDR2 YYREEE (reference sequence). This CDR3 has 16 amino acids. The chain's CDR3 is CASSQEAARSSYEQYF. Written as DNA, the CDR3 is TGTGCCAGCAGCCAAGAAGCAGCCCGGAGTTCCTACGAGCAGTACTTC. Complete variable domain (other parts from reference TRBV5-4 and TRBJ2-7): ETGVTQSPTHLIKTRGQQVTLRCSSQSGHNTVSWYQQALGQGPQFIFQYYREEENGRGNFPPRFSGLQFPNYSSELNVNALELDDSALYLCASSQEAARSSYEQYFGPGTRLTVT.

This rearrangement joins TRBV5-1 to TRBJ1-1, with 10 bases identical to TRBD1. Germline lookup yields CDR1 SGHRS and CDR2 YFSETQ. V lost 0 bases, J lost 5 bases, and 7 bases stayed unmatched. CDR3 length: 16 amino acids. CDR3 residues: CASSLEAGTGVTEAFF. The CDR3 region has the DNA TGCGCCAGCAGCTTGGAGGCCGGGACAGGGGTGACTGAAGCTTTCTTT.

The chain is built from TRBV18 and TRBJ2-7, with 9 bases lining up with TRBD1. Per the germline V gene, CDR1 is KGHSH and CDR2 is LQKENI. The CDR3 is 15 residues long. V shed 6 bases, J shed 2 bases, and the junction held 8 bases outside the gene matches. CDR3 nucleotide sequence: TGTGCCAGCTCTCAGGACAGGGGATTTACCTACGAGCAGTACTTC. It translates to CASSQDRGFTYEQYF.

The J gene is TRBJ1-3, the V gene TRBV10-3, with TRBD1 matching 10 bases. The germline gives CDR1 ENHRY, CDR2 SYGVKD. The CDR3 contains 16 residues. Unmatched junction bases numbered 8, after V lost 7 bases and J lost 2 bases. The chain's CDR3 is CAITPSDRGAGNTIYF. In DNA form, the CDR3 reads TGTGCCATCACCCCCTCGGACAGGGGGGCTGGAAACACCATATATTTT.

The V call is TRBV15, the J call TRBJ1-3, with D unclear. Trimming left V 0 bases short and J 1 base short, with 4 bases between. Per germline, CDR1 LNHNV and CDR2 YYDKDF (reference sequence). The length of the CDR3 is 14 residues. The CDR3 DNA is TGTGCCACCAGCAGAGATCGATCTGGAAACACCATATATTTT. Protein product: CATSRDRSGNTIYF.

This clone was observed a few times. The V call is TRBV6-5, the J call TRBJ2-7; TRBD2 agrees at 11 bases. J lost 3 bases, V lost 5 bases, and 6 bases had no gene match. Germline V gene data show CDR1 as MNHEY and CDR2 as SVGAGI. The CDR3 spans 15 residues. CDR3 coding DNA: TGTGCCAGCAGTCGCCGTAGCGGGGGGGGCTACGAGCAGTACTTC. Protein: CASSRRSGGGYEQYF.